This TCR beta chain emerged from a study of blood T cells in healthy people across ages (dated by TCRdb to between 2015 and 2016). Notes on the research overall: In model experiments, roughly one uniquely barcoded TCR beta cDNA molecule per two T cells was captured by template switching. Age-related changes in TCR beta repertoire diversity were measured in the study by deep sequencing normalized with unique cDNA molecular identifiers. The donors were divided into four age groups: young (average around 15 years), middle-aged (about 40), aged (approximately 64) and long-lived (about 84). Using the same blood draw, the study looked at two additional independent replicas of 1 million unique cDNA reads for two donors, one aged 18 to 30 and the other aged 80 or older. Broad study findings and their caveats: Observed TCR beta diversity correlated strongly with the percentage of naive T cells measured by flow cytometry. Since profiling was done on bulk unsorted PBMCs, naive and antigen-experienced compartments could not be conclusively compared. Compared with the aged group, more naive CD4+ T cells, fewer expanded clones and increased TCR diversity were shown by the long-lived group, suggesting age selection. Observed TCR beta diversity per million T cells fell roughly linearly with age, and a significant reduction was already apparent by age around 40. Estimates of total diversity from one million sequenced T cells were regarded as lower bounds and underestimates. The CMV infection status of donors was not known, potentially confounding age-related changes in expanded clonotypes.

Systemically healthy Caucasian individuals from Russia, 35 to 40 in total and aged roughly 6 to 100 years, were included as donors. Each donor gave ten milliliters of peripheral blood, drawn into EDTA-treated Vacutainer tubes. Ficoll-Paque density-gradient centrifugation was used to isolate PBMCs, with at least 6.5 million per sample. Trizol reagent was used to extract total RNA from PBMCs, with at least 6 micrograms per sample. For every donor, flow cytometry on a PBMC aliquot measured the percentage of naive CD45RAhigh/CD27high T cells. Library construction relied on 5' RACE. This sample was sequenced with an Illumina HiSeq 2500. A second PCR of roughly 6 to 11 cycles was run with a J-beta primer mix and a sample-barcoded 5' primer. Each TCR beta cDNA molecule received a unique molecular identifier from a template-switch 5' adaptor carrying 12 random nucleotides. Each sample yielded at least 2.5 million CDR3-containing paired-end reads. First-strand cDNA was synthesized from all RNA with the Mint cDNA synthesis kit, primed by a TRBC-specific oligonucleotide. After uracil-DNA glycosylase treatment, a first 18-cycle PCR used universal primers M1SS and BC2_uni_R on all cDNA. Processing in the source paper ran as follows. Normalization of each sample was performed by random selection of 1 million high-quality reads, each carrying a distinct molecular identifier. Reads sharing molecular identifiers were discarded rather than binned into consensus sequences. MiTCR, set to a Q25 quality threshold and the strictest error-elimination algorithm, was used for CDR3 identification, clonotype clustering and error correction. Lower-bound total TCR beta diversity was estimated with a nonparametric unseen species model using Euler transformation. TCRdb applied fastp at Q25 and MiXCR to the public reads, then kept only in-frame beta chains. Rows with a matching CDR3 protein are joined into one entry that keeps the most common DNA and genes. TCRdb, not the original authors, processed these V and J calls. Recorded for this sample are more than 1,000,000 distinct CDR3 sequences; under 30% of them occurred a single time. The leading ten clones occupy less than 0.85% of the sample.

The CDR3 numbers 13 residues from cysteine through phenylalanine. Solely the CDR3 DNA is kept, with 39 bases framed from the first base. The germline V gene provides CDR1 SQVTM and CDR2 ANQGSEA. Trimming takes 1 base from V and 3 bases from J, and the germline ends sit 9 bases apart. As regards this clonotype: This receptor's antigen is unknown. Base qualities are not at hand, and no much larger clone is one base apart.

Another study also made use of these data, one on T cells of mothers and their children. The second paper states: Nine systemically healthy Caucasian individuals served as donors, namely three mothers together with their six children. cDNA synthesis used all of the extracted RNA, with around 1.6 ug of RNA in each 15 ul reaction. In the second PCR, the M1S primer added sample barcodes and 2-4 random nucleotides. More than 8.5 million TCR beta CDR3 reads were obtained from each mother, and some 3.2 million reads were obtained from each child. TCR recombination output is similarly shaped by thymic selection in related and unrelated pairs, with a minor effect exerted by inherited differences. Normalized repertoire overlap in related mother-child pairs was always slightly higher than in unrelated mother-child pairs, but the difference was never significant. No persistent microchimeric T cell clones were found, with a detection sensitivity of approximately 94 clones per million clonotypes. The study used deep NGS to compare TCR beta repertoires of mothers and children, seeking features distinguishing related mother-child pairs from unrelated individuals. On average, the children were around 11 +/- 4 years old, while the mothers were approximately 41 +/- 4 years old. Libraries were sequenced on Illumina HiSeq 2000 with 100+100 nt paired-end reads after adapter ligation with NEBNext reagents. To prevent cross-contamination, the mother and child libraries were prepared a month apart and were sequenced in separate runs. Between roughly 500,000 and 2,100,000 distinct TCR beta clonotypes were identified per donor. Naive TCR beta clonotypes were estimated from low-frequency clonotypes matched to each donor's FACS-determined naive share, without sorting.

Sequenced input: blood. This TCR came from a girl aged 2 to 10 in good health. Recombination connected TRBV29-1 to TRBJ2-5; the D gene cannot be named for sure. The DNA reads TGCAGCGTTGAAGGGCAGTTCAAAGAGACCCAGTACTTC. The encoded protein is CSVEGQFKETQYF. The reference TRBV29-1 and TRBJ2-5 proteins fill in what lies around the CDR3, so the full variable domain reads SAVISQKPSRDICQRGTSLTIQCQVDSQVTMMFWYRQQPGQSLTLIATANQGSEATYESGFVIDKFPISRPNLTFSTLTVSNMSPEDSSIYLCSVEGQFKETQYFGPGTRLLVL.